The T cell receptor (beta chain) under discussion was sequenced for a study of shared clonotypes between healthy human individuals. V was cut by 1 base and J by 1 base, with 10 bases left in between. The germline V gene encodes CDR1 SGHAT and CDR2 FQDESV (reference sequence). The CDR3 consists of 15 residues. The authors distributed each subset's genomic DNA evenly over several immunoSEQ plates. The assay was immunoSEQ multiplex PCR, and TCRdb's table has in-frame clones only and misses some. The sample has about 2.3 million clones, approximately 95% seen once. The V and J genes are TRBV11-1 and TRBJ1-1; no clear D gene. Sequenced material: naive CD4+ T cells from PBMCs. Subset here: CD45RA+ positively selected. The receptor was derived from a man aged 18 to 35 in good health. Some clones in this sample may be carry-over from other donors' samples. Here the CDR3 reads CASSLDLRGNTEAFF. The DNA of the CDR3 is TGTGCCAGCAGCTTAGATCTTCGGGGGAACACTGAAGCTTTCTTT.